Shown below are 2 T cell receptor beta chains from a single sample sequenced in a study of T cell repertoires in cytomegalovirus infection. From the reads, TCRdb called clonotypes with MiXCR, one entry per CDR3 protein. The sample shows 600,000 to 700,000 distinct CDR3 sequences, about 30% of them seen only once. These receptors are not linked to any known antigen. The source was cultured PBMCs, collected from culture after CMV antigen stimulation. The source is a human donor in good health (CMV status not recorded). Some clones in this sample may be carry-over from other donors' samples.

This clonotype was recorded many times. This chain connects TRBV7-6 to TRBJ1-1; D is unclear. CDR1 and CDR2 (germline): SGHVS, FNYEAQ. Trimming stripped 5 bases from V and 0 bases from J, with 7 bases between. The CDR3 is 13 amino acids. CDR3 DNA: TGTGCCAGCAGCCCGGGCCTGAACACTGAAGCTTTCTTT. This codes for CASSPGLNTEAFF.

The gene calls are TRBV7-9 and TRBJ1-1; no clear D. Germline-derived CDR1 and CDR2 are SEHNR and FQNEAQ (reference sequence). The CDR3 covers 15 residues. V was cut by 2 bases and J by 1 base, with 11 bases left in between. In DNA, the CDR3 is TGTGCCAGCAGCTTATATCCAGGTTCGAACACTGAAGCTTTCTTT. This sequence encodes CASSLYPGSNTEAFF. Variable domain in full (rest from reference TRBV7-9 and TRBJ1-1): DTGVSQNPRHKITKRGQNVTFRCDPISEHNRLYWYRQTLGQGPEFLTYFQNEAQLEKSRLLSDRFSAERPKGSFSTLEIQRTEQGDSAMYLCASSLYPGSNTEAFFGQGTRLTVV.